A single sample is the source of the 5 T cell receptor beta chains below, sequenced in a study of blood T cell repertoires in COVID-19. Sequenced by immunoSEQ multiplex PCR; TCRdb stores in-frame clones only, minus some. The sample holds about 200,000 clones, 78% seen once. Sample: peripheral blood. These receptors were taken from a woman over 75 with active or convalescent COVID-19.

On this clone: Other nucleotide sequences in the sample specify the same CDR3. This chain uses TRBV5-1 with TRBJ1-1; 7 bases line up with TRBD1. The CDR3 spans 14 residues. Germline loops: CDR1 SGHRS, CDR2 YFSETQ. After removal of 0 bases from V and 5 bases from J, the junction contained 4 bases not matched to a gene. The CDR3 sequence: CASSLDRGGTEAFF. CDR3 in DNA: TGCGCCAGCAGCTTGGACAGGGGTGGTACTGAAGCTTTCTTT.

The V and J genes are TRBV5-6 and TRBJ2-3, with a tentative D call TRBD1 (5 bases). CDR3 length: 17 residues. The V end was cut by 4 bases, the J end by 0 bases, with 18 bases between. Germline CDR1 and CDR2: SGHDT and YYEEEE. The CDR3 spells CASSQTSGKGSTDTQYF. CDR3 in DNA: TGTGCCAGCAGCCAAACTTCAGGGAAGGGTAGCACAGATACGCAGTATTTT.

The rearrangement uses TRBV2 and TRBJ2-7; D gene ambiguous. The CDR3 contains 13 residues. V lost 3 bases to trimming and J lost 3 bases, with 9 bases between them. Germline-derived CDR1 and CDR2 are SNHLY and FYNNEI. CDR3 in DNA: TGTGCCAGCAGTGAGCTTCGGGTCTACGAGCAGTACTTC. It encodes CASSELRVYEQYF.

A few counts support this clone. The chain couples TRBV5-6 to TRBJ2-5, with D possibly TRBD2 on 6 matching bases. V gave up 4 bases and J gave up 4 bases, with 8 bases separating them. The V gene's germline CDR1 is SGHDT and CDR2 YYEEEE. This CDR3 is 12 amino acids long. CDR3 in amino acids: CASSEGGETQYF. The CDR3 coding sequence is TGTGCCAGCAGCGAGGGAGGAGAGACCCAGTACTTC.

The rearrangement links TRBV7-8 to TRBJ1-2, with 7 bases aligning to TRBD1. Germline CDR1 SGHVS, CDR2 FQNEAQ. The CDR3 has 17 amino acids. J lost 2 bases, V lost 0 bases, and 9 bases had no gene match. The CDR3 sequence is CASSLAYGGQANYGYTF. CDR3 coding DNA: TGTGCCAGCAGCTTAGCCTACGGTGGACAGGCGAACTATGGCTACACCTTC.